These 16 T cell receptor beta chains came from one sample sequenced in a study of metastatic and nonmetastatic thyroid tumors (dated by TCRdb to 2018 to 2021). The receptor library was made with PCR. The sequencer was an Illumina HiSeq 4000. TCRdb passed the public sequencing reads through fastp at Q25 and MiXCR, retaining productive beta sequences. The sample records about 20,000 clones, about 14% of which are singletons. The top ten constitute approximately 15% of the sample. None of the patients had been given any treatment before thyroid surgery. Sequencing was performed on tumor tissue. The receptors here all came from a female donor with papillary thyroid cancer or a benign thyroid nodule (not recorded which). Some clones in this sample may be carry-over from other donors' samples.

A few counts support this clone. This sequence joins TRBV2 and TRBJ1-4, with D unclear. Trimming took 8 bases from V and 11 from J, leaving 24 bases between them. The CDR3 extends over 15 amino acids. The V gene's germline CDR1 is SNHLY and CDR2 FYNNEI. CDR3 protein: CASERTSWVSDKLFF. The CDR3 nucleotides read TGTGCCAGCGAGAGAACTTCATGGGTGTCTGACAAACTGTTTTTT. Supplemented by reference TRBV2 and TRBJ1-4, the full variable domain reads EPEVTQTPSHQVTQMGQEVILRCVPISNHLYFYWYRQILGQKVEFLVSFYNNEISEKSEIFDDQFSVERPDGSNFTLKIRSTKLEDSAMYFCASERTSWVSDKLFFGSGTQLSVL.

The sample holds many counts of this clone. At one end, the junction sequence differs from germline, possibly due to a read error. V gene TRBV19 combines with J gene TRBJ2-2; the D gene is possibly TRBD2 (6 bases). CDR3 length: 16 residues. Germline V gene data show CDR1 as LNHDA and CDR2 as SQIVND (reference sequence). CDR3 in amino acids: CANSYELAANTGELFF. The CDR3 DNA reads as TGTGCCAATAGTTACGAACTAGCCGCCAACACCGGGGAGCTGTTTTTT.

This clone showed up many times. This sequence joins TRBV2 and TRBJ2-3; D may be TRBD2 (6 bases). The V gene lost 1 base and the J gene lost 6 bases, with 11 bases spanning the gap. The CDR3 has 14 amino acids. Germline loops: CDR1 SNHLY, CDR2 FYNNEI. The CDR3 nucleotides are TGTGCCAGCAGTGAAGGGCGGGAAATGGATACGCAGTATTTT. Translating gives CASSEGREMDTQYF.

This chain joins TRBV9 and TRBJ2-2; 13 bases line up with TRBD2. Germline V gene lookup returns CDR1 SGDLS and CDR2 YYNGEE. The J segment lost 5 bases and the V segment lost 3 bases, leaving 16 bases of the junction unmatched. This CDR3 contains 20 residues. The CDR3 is CASSGLSIWTSGSRTGELFF. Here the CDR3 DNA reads TGTGCCAGCAGCGGGCTTTCTATATGGACTAGCGGGAGTCGGACCGGGGAGCTGTTTTTT.

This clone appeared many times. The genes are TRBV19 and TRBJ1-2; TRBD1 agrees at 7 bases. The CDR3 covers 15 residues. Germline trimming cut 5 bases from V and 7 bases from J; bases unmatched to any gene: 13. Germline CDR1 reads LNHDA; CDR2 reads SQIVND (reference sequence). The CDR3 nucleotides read TGTGCCAGTAGTTCCTCCTCGAGACAGGGAGGTGGCTACACCTTC. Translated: CASSSSSRQGGGYTF.

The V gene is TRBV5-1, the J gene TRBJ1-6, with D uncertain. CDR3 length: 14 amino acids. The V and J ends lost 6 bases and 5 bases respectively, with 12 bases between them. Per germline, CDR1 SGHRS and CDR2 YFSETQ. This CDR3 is CASKMTQNNSPLHF. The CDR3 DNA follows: TGCGCCAGCAAGATGACACAGAATAATTCACCCCTCCACTTT.

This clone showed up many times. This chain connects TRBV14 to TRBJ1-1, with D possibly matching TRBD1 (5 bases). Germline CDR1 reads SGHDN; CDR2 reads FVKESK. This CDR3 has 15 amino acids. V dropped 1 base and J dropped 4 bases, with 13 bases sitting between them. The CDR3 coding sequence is TGTGCCAGCAGCCAAGCGTTGGGGGTGGCCACTGAAGCTTTCTTT. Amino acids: CASSQALGVATEAFF.

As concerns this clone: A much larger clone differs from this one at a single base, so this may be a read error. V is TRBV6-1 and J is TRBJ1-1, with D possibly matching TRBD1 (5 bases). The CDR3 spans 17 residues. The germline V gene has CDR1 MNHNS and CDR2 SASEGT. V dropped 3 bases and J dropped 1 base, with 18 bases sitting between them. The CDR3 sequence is CASSEARAGIWNTEAFF. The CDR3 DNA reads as TGTGCCAGCAGTGAGGCAAGGGCAGGGATTTGGAACACTGAAGCTTTCTTT.

CDR3 DNA sequence: TGTGCCAGCAGTTACGAGGAATCTGGGGCCAACGTCCTGACTTTC. Translation: CASSYEESGANVLTF. This chain links TRBV6-5 with TRBJ2-6; D is uncertain. This CDR3 contains 15 residues. Germline loops: CDR1 MNHEY, CDR2 SVGAGI. V was cut by 2 bases and J by 1 base, with 6 bases left in between.

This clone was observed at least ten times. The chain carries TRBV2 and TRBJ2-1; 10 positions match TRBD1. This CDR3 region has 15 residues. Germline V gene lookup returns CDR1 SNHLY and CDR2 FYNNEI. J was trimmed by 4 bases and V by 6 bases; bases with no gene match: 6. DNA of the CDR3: TGTGCCAGCAGCAAGGACAGGGGGGAATACAATGAGCAGTTCTTC. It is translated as CASSKDRGEYNEQFF.

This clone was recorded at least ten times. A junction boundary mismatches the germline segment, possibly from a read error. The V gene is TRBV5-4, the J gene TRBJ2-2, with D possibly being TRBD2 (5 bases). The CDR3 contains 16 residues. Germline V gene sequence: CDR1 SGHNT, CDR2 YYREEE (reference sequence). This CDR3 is CASSLEGRFNTGEPFF. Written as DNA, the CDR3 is TGTGCCAGCAGCTTGGAGGGTCGTTTCAACACCGGGGAGCCGTTTTTT.

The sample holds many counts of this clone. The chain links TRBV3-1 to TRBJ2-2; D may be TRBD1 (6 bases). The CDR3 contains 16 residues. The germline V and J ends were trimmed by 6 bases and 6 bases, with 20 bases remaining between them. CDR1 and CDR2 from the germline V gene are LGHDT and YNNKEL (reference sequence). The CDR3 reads CASSQTGLLGAGELFF. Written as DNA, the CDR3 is TGTGCCAGCAGTCAGACAGGCCTACTGGGTGCCGGGGAGCTGTTTTTT.

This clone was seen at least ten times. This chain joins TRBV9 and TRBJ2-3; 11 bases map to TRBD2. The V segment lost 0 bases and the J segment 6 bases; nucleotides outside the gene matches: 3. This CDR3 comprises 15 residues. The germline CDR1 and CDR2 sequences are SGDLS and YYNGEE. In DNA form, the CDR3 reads TGTGCCAGCAGCGTAGGTGCTAGCGGGGGGGATACGCAGTATTTT. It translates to CASSVGASGGDTQYF.

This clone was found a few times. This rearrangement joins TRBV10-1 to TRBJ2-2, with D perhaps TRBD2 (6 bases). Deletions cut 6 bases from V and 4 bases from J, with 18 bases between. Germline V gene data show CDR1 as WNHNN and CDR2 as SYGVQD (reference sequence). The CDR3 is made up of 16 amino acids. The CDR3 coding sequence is TGCGCCAGCAGCCCGGGAGAGGGTCGGGGCACCGGGGAGCTGTTTTTT. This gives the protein CASSPGEGRGTGELFF.

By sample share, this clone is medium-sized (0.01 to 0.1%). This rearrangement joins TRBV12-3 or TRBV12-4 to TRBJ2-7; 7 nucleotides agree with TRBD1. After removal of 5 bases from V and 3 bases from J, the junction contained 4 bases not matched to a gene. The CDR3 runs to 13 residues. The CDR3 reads CASSLNRGYEQYF. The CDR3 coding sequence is TGTGCCAGCAGTCTCAACAGGGGCTACGAGCAGTACTTC.

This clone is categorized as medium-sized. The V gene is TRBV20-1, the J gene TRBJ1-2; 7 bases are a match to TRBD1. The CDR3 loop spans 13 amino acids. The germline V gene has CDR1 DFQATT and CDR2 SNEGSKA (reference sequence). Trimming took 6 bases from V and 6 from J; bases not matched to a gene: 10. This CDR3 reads CSAYLQGLDGYTF. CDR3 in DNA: TGCAGTGCCTACCTACAGGGGTTAGATGGCTACACCTTC.